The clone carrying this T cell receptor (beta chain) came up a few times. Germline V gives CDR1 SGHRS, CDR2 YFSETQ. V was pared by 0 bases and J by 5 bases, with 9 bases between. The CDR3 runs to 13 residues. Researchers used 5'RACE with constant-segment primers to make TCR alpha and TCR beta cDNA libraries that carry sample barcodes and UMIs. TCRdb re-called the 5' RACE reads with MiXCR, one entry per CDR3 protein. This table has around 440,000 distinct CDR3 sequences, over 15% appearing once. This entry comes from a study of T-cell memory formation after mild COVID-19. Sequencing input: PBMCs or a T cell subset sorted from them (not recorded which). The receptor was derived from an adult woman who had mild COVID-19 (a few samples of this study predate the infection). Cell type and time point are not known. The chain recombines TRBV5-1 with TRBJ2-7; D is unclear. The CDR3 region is CASSLESVHEQYF. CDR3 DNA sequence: TGCGCCAGCAGCTTGGAGTCAGTACACGAGCAGTACTTC.